The source of this T cell receptor beta chain is a study of blood T cell repertoires in COVID-19. Study overall: Acute-phase and convalescent COVID-19 samples originated in the United States, Italy and Spain. PBMCs, B-cell-depleted T cells, or T cells provided the cDNA or gDNA that made up the material.

The V and J ends lost 3 bases and 7 bases respectively, with 16 bases between them. Germline V lookup: CDR1 LGHDT, CDR2 YNNKEL (reference sequence). There are 15 residues in the CDR3. Per the original data handling: Cell counts per sample came from amplifying reference gene primers. Here immunoSEQ multiplex PCR was the method, and the copy in TCRdb shows in-frame clones only, minus some. The V and J calls and clone size come from that table; D and trimming were worked out from the DNA. Of about 220,000 clones in the sample, approximately 81% were seen once. The sequenced material came from peripheral blood. The receptor was derived from a man aged 25-45 years with active or convalescent COVID-19. The V call is TRBV3-1 (or the pseudogene TRBV3-2), the J call TRBJ1-5; D gene uncertain. The CDR3, as DNA: TGTGCCAGCAGCCATGCTGGGTATCTCGGGCAGCCCCAGCATTTT. Translation gives CASSHAGYLGQPQHF.